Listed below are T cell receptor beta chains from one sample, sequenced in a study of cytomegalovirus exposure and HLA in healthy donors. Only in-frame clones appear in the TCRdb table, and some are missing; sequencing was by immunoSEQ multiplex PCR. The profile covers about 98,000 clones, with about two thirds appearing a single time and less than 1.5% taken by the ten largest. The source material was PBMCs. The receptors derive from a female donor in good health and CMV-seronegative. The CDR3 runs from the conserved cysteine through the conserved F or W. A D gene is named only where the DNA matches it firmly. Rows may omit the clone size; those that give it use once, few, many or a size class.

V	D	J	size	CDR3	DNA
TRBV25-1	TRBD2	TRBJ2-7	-	CASRNSGASYEQYF	TGTGCCAGCAGGAATAGCGGGGCATCCTACGAGCAGTACTTC
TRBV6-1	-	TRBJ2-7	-	CASSADRNEQYF	TGTGCCAGCAGCGCCGACAGGAACGAGCAGTACTTC
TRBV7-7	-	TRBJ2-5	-	CASSLGGGQETQYF	TGTGCTAGCAGCTTAGGAGGCGGCCAAGAGACCCAGTACTTC
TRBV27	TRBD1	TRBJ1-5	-	CASSRQGGPGPQHF	TGTGCCAGCAGCAGACAGGGTGGGCCGGGGCCCCAGCATTTT
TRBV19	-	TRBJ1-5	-	CASSLNRRGSQPQHF	TGTGCCAGTAGTTTAAATCGCAGGGGTAGCCAGCCCCAGCATTTT
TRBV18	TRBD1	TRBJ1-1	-	CASSPPGQHTEAFF	TGTGCCAGCTCGCCTCCGGGACAGCACACTGAAGCTTTCTTT
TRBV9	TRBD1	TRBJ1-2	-	CASSVGGTGGKYGYTF	TGTGCCAGCAGCGTTGGAGGGACAGGGGGGAAGTATGGCTACACCTTC
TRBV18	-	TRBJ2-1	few	CASSLPGISNEQFF	TGTGCCAGCTCACTTCCCGGGATCTCCAATGAGCAGTTCTTC
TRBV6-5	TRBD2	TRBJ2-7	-	CASSPSGASSYEQYF	TGTGCCAGCAGCCCTAGCGGGGCTAGCTCCTACGAGCAGTACTTC
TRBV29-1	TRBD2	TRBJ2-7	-	CSAGGILSYEQYF	TGCAGCGCCGGGGGGATCCTTTCCTACGAGCAGTACTTC
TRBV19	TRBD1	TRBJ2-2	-	CASSTRQGNTGELFF	TGTGCCAGTAGTACCAGACAGGGAAACACCGGGGAGCTGTTTTTT
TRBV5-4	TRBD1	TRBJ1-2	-	CASRGSSRQGPYGYTF	TGTGCCAGCAGGGGCTCCTCAAGACAGGGACCCTATGGCTACACCTTC
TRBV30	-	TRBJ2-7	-	CAWSPQAYEQYF	TGTGCCTGGAGCCCGCAGGCCTACGAGCAGTACTTC
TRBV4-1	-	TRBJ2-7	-	CASSQVFTVYEQYF	TGCGCCAGCAGCCAAGTTTTCACAGTTTACGAGCAGTACTTC
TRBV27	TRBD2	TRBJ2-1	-	CASSPRTSGSYEQFF	TGTGCCAGCAGTCCGCGGACTAGCGGGAGTTATGAGCAGTTCTTC
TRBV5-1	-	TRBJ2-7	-	CASRLESWTAYEQYF	TGCGCCAGCAGATTGGAGTCCTGGACAGCCTACGAGCAGTACTTC
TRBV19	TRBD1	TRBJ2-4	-	CASSMQGAGKNIQYF	TGTGCCAGTAGTATGCAGGGGGCGGGCAAAAACATTCAGTACTTC
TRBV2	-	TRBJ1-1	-	CASSDRRGSEAFF	TGTGCCAGCAGTGATCGAAGGGGCTCTGAAGCTTTCTTT
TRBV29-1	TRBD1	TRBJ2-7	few	CSVHDRGYEQYF	TGCAGCGTTCACGACAGGGGATACGAGCAGTACTTC
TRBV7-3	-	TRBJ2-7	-	CASSAQGGEQYF	TGTGCCAGCAGCGCTCAGGGGGGCGAGCAGTACTTC
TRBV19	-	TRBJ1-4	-	CASSMQESGEKLFF	TGTGCCAGTAGTATGCAGGAGAGCGGGGAAAAACTGTTTTTT
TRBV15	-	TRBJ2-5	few	CATSRESFLGYQETQYF	TGTGCCACCAGCAGAGAATCCTTTCTAGGTTATCAAGAGACCCAGTACTTC
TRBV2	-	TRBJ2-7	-	CASSAGQIYEQYF	TGTGCCAGCAGTGCTGGACAGATCTACGAGCAGTACTTC
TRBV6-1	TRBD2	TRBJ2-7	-	CASSEFSGGAYEQYF	TGTGCCAGCAGTGAATTTAGCGGGGGGGCCTACGAGCAGTACTTC
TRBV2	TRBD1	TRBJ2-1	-	CASSDTGGPHNEQFF	TGTGCCAGCAGTGATACAGGGGGCCCCCACAATGAGCAGTTCTTC
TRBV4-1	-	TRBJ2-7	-	CASSQRAEGSYEQYF	TGCGCCAGCAGCCAACGGGCTGAGGGTTCCTACGAGCAGTACTTC
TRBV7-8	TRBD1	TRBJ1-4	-	CASSPKTGNEKLFF	TGTGCCAGCAGCCCCAAGACAGGGAATGAAAAACTGTTTTTT
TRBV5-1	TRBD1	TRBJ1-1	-	CASSLGGTENTEAFF	TGCGCCAGCAGCTTGGGCGGGACAGAGAACACTGAAGCTTTCTTT
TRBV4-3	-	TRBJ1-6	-	CASSQDSPGASSYNSPLHF	TGCGCCAGCAGCCAAGATTCTCCAGGGGCCAGCTCCTATAATTCACCCCTCCACTTT
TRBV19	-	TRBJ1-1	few	CASSGGSSEAFF	TGTGCCAGTAGTGGGGGGTCCTCTGAAGCTTTCTTT
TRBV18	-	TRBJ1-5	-	CASSPAGSGNQPQHF	TGTGCCAGCTCACCAGCCGGGAGCGGCAATCAGCCCCAGCATTTT
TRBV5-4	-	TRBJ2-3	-	CASSLAVQGRNTQYF	TGTGCCAGCAGCTTGGCGGTACAGGGGAGGAATACGCAGTATTTT
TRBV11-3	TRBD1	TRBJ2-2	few	CASSLGTGNTGELFF	TGTGCCAGCAGCTTAGGGACAGGGAACACCGGGGAGCTGTTTTTT
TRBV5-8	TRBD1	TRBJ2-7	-	CASSLAIFRQGAEQYF	TGTGCCAGCAGCTTGGCTATATTTAGGCAGGGGGCCGAGCAGTACTTC
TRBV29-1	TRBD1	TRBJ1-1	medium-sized	CSVRDRGGTEAFF	TGCAGCGTTCGGGACAGGGGGGGCACTGAAGCTTTCTTT
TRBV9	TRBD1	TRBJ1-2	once	CASSVGVGTGIGYTF	TGTGCCAGCAGCGTAGGGGTTGGGACAGGTATCGGCTACACCTTC
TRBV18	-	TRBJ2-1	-	CASSPPSTGLAYNEQFF	TGTGCCAGCTCACCACCCAGCACGGGACTTGCCTACAATGAGCAGTTCTTC
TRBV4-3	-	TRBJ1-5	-	CASSQDRGLVRPQHF	TGCGCCAGCAGCCAAGATAGAGGTTTGGTGCGGCCCCAGCATTTT
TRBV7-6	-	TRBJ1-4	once	CASSDSVSYEKLFF	TGTGCCAGCAGCGACTCAGTATCCTATGAAAAACTGTTTTTT
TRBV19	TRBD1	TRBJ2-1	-	CASSIDQGAANEQFF	TGTGCCAGTAGTATAGACCAGGGGGCGGCCAATGAGCAGTTCTTC
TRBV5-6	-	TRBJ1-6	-	CASSLWGAGSPLHF	TGTGCCAGCAGCTTGTGGGGAGCAGGTTCACCCCTCCACTTT
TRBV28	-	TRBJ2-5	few	CASISLNQQETQYF	TGTGCCAGCATTTCCCTAAACCAACAAGAGACCCAGTACTTC